This TCR beta chain is from a study of neurological immune-mediated disorders. TCRdb used MiXCR to reprocess the 5' RACE reads, holding one entry per CDR3 protein. This sample has some 48,000 distinct CDR3 sequences, with under 25% found just once. CDR1 is SGHRS and CDR2 is YFSETQ in the germline V gene. CDR3 length: 13 amino acids. Study outcomes and limitations: Whereas HTLV-1-associated myelopathy showed the most TCR clonal expansion, multiple sclerosis showed the least, with levels below those of healthy controls. No CDR3 amino acid sequences recurred among expanded clones across subjects, suggesting private repertoires in all groups.

On this clonotype: Its antigen remains unidentified. One end of the junction fails to match germline, which may point to a read error.

Time point denoted: technical triplicate 3. The clonotype comes from a man aged 60 to 75 with HTLV-1-associated myelopathy (HAM/TSP). The gene calls are TRBV5-1 and TRBJ2-3, with TRBD1 as a possible D gene (6 bases). Material: PBMCs. CDR3 DNA: TGCGCCAGCAGCCCGGACAGTGTACATACGCAGTCTTTT. Translated, it gives CASSPDSVHTQSF.